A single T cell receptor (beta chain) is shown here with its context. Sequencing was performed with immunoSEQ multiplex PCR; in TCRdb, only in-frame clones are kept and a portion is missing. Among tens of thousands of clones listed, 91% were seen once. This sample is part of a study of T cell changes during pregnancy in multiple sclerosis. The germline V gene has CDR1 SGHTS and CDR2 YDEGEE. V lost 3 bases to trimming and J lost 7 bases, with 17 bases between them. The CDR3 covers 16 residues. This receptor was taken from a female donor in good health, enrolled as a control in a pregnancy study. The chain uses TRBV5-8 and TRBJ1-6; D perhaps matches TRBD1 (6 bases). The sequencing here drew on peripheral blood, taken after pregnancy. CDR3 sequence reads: CASSYLYGGANSPLHF. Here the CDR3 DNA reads TGTGCCAGCAGCTACCTTTATGGGGGGGCGAATTCACCCCTCCACTTT.